Presented here are 8 T cell receptor beta chains from one specimen sequenced in a study of regulatory T cells in long-lasting Graves disease. With iRepertoire HTBI primers and Arm-PCR of CDR3 regions, TCR beta libraries were built. TCRdb independently ran MiXCR on the multiplex PCR reads; one entry per CDR3 protein. The table records 400,000 to 500,000 distinct CDR3 sequences, around 20% of them present only once. Time point denoted: persistent/refractory GD, antithyroid drugs over 5 years with positive TRAb. TCR sequences were obtained from RNA taken from PBMCs. Sequences were derived from peripheral blood mononuclear cells (PBMCs), sampled when the disease was refractory, from a patient treated with antithyroid drugs. The receptors stem from a female donor with Graves disease.

Details on this clonotype: This clone may be a read error of a much larger clone one base away. This chain connects TRBV20-1 to TRBJ2-5; 10 bases map to TRBD1. The CDR3 has 14 residues. After removal of 2 bases from V and 9 bases from J, the junction contained 9 bases not matched to a gene. The germline CDR1 and CDR2 sequences are DFQATT and SNEGSKA (reference sequence). The CDR3 sequence: CSARNRDRGEAQYF. Written as DNA, the CDR3 is TGCAGTGCTAGAAACCGGGACAGGGGTGAGGCCCAGTACTTC.

This clonotype has only a few counts. V usage is TRBV29-1 and J usage is TRBJ1-1; D is unresolved. Germline V lookup: CDR1 SQVTM, CDR2 ANQGSEA. Trimming took 4 bases from V and 3 from J, leaving 18 bases between them. The CDR3 is 15 amino acids. The CDR3 nucleotides are TGCAGCGTTGCAACCTTACTGGCGGTGGACACTGAAGCTTTCTTT. This translates into CSVATLLAVDTEAFF.

This clonotype occurred many times. The chain combines TRBV2 with TRBJ2-7; TRBD2 agrees at 12 bases. Germline-derived CDR1 and CDR2 are SNHLY and FYNNEI. The CDR3 is made up of 15 amino acids. J gave up 3 bases and V 4 bases, and 4 bases lay outside the gene matches. CDR3 in amino acids: CASSVRTSGNYEQYF. Here the CDR3 DNA reads TGTGCCAGCAGTGTAAGGACTAGCGGGAACTACGAGCAGTACTTC.

V and J are TRBV7-3 and TRBJ2-1, with 8 bases lining up with TRBD2. V shed 5 bases and J 1 base; nucleotides not matched to a gene: 10. From germline, CDR1 is SGHTA and CDR2 FQGTGA. The CDR3 totals 17 residues. CDR3 sequence: CASSPNEREISYNEQFF. The CDR3 coding sequence is TGTGCCAGCAGCCCCAACGAGCGGGAGATTTCCTACAATGAGCAGTTCTTC.

The chain employs TRBV6-1 and TRBJ2-2; 7 nucleotides match TRBD2. CDR1 is MNHNS, CDR2 SASEGT, per germline. CDR3 length equals 18 residues. V was clipped by 5 bases and J by 4 bases; unmatched bases: 16. The CDR3 reads CASSTGWGGVVSTGELFF. CDR3 in DNA: TGTGCCAGCAGTACTGGGTGGGGGGGGGTTGTTAGCACCGGGGAGCTGTTTTTT.

In its sample, this clonotype was seen many times. The chain has TRBV18 and TRBJ2-5; D might be TRBD2 (6 bases). The length of the CDR3 is 14 residues. Germline V gene lookup returns CDR1 KGHSH and CDR2 LQKENI. Trimming took off 8 bases at V and 2 bases at J, with 15 bases between the two ends. In DNA, the CDR3 is TGTGCCAGCAGCAACCCGGGACTTCAAGAGACCCAGTACTTC. It yields the protein CASSNPGLQETQYF.

This clonotype was recorded many times. The rearrangement joins TRBV7-3 to TRBJ2-7, with 7 bases that match TRBD1. The length of the CDR3 is 14 residues. From germline, CDR1 is SGHTA and CDR2 FQGTGA. The junction had 9 bases not matched to a gene; V was cut back by 5 bases and J by 5 bases. The CDR3 spells CASSPTGYPDEQYF. As DNA, the CDR3 is TGTGCCAGCAGCCCGACAGGGTACCCAGACGAGCAGTACTTC.

This clonotype appeared many times. The rearrangement uses TRBV18 and TRBJ1-1; no reliable D call. V gave up 2 bases and J gave up 6 bases, with 7 bases separating them. Germline CDR1 is KGHSH and CDR2 is LQKENI. The CDR3 is 12 amino acids. The CDR3 region has the DNA TGTGCCAGCTCACCATGGGGTTCTGAAGCTTTCTTT. Its translation: CASSPWGSEAFF.